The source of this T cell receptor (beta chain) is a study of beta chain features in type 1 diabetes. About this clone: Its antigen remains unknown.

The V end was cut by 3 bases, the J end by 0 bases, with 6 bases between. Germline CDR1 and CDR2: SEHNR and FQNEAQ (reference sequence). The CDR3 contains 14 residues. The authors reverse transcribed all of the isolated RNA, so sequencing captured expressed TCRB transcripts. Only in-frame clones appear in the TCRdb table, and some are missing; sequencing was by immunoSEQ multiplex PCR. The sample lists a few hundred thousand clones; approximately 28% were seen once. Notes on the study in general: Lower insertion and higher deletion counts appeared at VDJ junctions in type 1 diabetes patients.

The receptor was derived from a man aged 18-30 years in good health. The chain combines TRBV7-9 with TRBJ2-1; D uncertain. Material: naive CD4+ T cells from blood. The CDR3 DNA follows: TGTGCCAGCAGCTTCAGCGACTCCTACAATGAGCAGTTCTTC. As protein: CASSFSDSYNEQFF. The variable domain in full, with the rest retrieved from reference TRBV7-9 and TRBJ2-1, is DTGVSQNPRHKITKRGQNVTFRCDPISEHNRLYWYRQTLGQGPEFLTYFQNEAQLEKSRLLSDRFSAERPKGSFSTLEIQRTEQGDSAMYLCASSFSDSYNEQFFGPGTRLTVL.